This T cell receptor beta chain is drawn from a study of control samples from healthy donors and cancer patients. The protocol was immunoSEQ multiplex PCR, while the TCRdb copy is restricted to in-frame clones and leaves out a portion. The sample records 150,000 or so clones, 92% being singletons. Trimming left V 1 base short and J 0 bases short, with 10 bases between. This CDR3 spans 16 amino acids. Per the germline V gene, CDR1 is LGHNA and CDR2 is YNFKEQ. The TCR was taken from a woman aged 50 to 65 in good health. The specimen was blood. The chain combines TRBV4-2 with TRBJ1-3; D is perhaps TRBD1 (5 bases). The CDR3 protein is CASSQAGQGSGNTIYF. In DNA, the CDR3 is TGTGCCAGCAGCCAAGCGGGGCAAGGCTCTGGAAACACCATATATTTT.